This entry lists 16 T cell receptor beta chains sequenced from one sample in a study of human T cells and chemical hapten exposure (dated by TCRdb to about 2021). Library preparation used RACE. Sequencing was performed on a NextSeq 500. The raw public data were reprocessed by TCRdb itself: fastp quality trimming at Q25, MiXCR clonotype calling, in-frame beta chains only. Duplicate CDR3 protein sequences are folded into a single record with the most common DNA and genes. For this sample there are about 89,000 distinct CDR3 sequences; approximately 10% appear just once. The ten biggest clones cover roughly 2% of the sample. The sample's time point, from its label and the paper: patch test 2, 6 weeks after DPC sensitization. What this sample's treatment or condition label stands for: therapeutic diphenylcyclopropenone sensitization with weekly scalp DPC. The source was whole blood, collected in connection with sensitization to the hapten diphenylcyclopropenone (DPC). The receptors derive from a man between 40 and 49 years old with alopecia areata. Some clones in this sample may be carry-over from other donors' samples.

This clonotype came up many times. V gene TRBV20-1 combines with J gene TRBJ1-1; no definite D call. Germline loops: CDR1 DFQATT, CDR2 SNEGSKA (reference sequence). The length of the CDR3 is 13 residues. The V and J ends lost 1 base and 4 bases respectively, with 10 bases between them. In nucleotides, the CDR3 is TGCAGTGCTAGAGTCCCAAGTGTCACTGAAGCTTTCTTT. This encodes CSARVPSVTEAFF.

This clonotype was counted only a few times. This chain links TRBV3-1 with TRBJ2-3; the D is unclear. Per germline, CDR1 LGHDT and CDR2 YNNKEL (reference sequence). V lost 7 bases and J lost 0, with 11 bases in between. CDR3 size: 14 residues. The CDR3 DNA reads TGTGCCAGCACCGCGACCACCAGCACAGATACGCAGTATTTT. This sequence encodes CASTATTSTDTQYF.

The chain recombines TRBV5-1 with TRBJ2-5, with 8 nucleotides matching TRBD2. The trim removed 0 bases at V and 1 base at J, leaving 2 bases unmatched. The CDR3 runs to 15 residues. Germline CDR1 and CDR2: SGHRS and YFSETQ. Here the CDR3 reads CASSLDGTSQETQYF. The DNA of the CDR3 is TGCGCCAGCAGCTTGGATGGGACTAGCCAAGAGACCCAGTACTTC.

This chain connects TRBV28 to TRBJ2-4, with D hard to call. This CDR3 has 14 amino acids. Trimming stripped 7 bases from V and 0 bases from J, with 10 bases between. Germline values: CDR1 MDHEN, CDR2 SYDVKM. CDR3 in amino acids: CASNAALAKNIQYF. In DNA, the CDR3 is TGTGCCAGCAACGCAGCGTTAGCCAAAAACATTCAGTACTTC.

In its sample, this clonotype was seen a few times. V and J are TRBV5-1 and TRBJ2-5; the D is unclear. Germline lookup yields CDR1 SGHRS and CDR2 YFSETQ. This CDR3 comprises 13 residues. With 1 base removed from V and 5 bases from J, the gap between germline ends came to 9 bases. CDR3 DNA sequence: TGCGCCAGCAGCTTGATGGCGGACGAGACCCAGTACTTC. It codes for CASSLMADETQYF. The variable domain in full, with the rest retrieved from reference TRBV5-1 and TRBJ2-5, is KAGVTQTPRYLIKTRGQQVTLSCSPISGHRSVSWYQQTPGQGLQFLFEYFSETQRNKGNFPGRFSGRQFSNSRSEMNVSTLELGDSALYLCASSLMADETQYFGPGTRLLVL.

This clonotype turned up a few times. The chain joins TRBV30 to TRBJ2-4; D is unresolved. V lost 2 bases and J lost 0, with 8 bases in between. CDR3 length: 14 amino acids. The V gene's germline CDR1 is GTSNPN and CDR2 SVGIG (reference sequence). CDR3 loop: CAWSLSIAKNIQYF. The CDR3 bases are TGTGCCTGGAGTTTGAGCATAGCCAAAAACATTCAGTACTTC.

The chain recombines TRBV2 with TRBJ2-7; D is ambiguous. V was cut by 6 bases and J by 0 bases, with 9 bases left in between. The length of the CDR3 is 13 residues. CDR1 SNHLY and CDR2 FYNNEI come from the germline V gene. This CDR3 reads CASSGLSSYEQYV. The CDR3 DNA follows: TGTGCCAGCAGCGGGTTGTCCTCCTACGAGCAGTACGTC.

This chain connects TRBV6-2 or TRBV6-3 to TRBJ2-1; 8 positions match TRBD2. V lost 9 bases, J lost 6 bases, and 13 bases stayed unmatched. CDR1 and CDR2 (germline): MNHEY, SVGEGT. This CDR3 has 15 residues. CDR3 sequence: CASTIGTRWVNEQFF. The CDR3 nucleotides are TGTGCCAGTACAATCGGGACTAGATGGGTCAATGAGCAGTTCTTC.

This clonotype was observed many times. The chain joins TRBV7-9 to TRBJ2-2; tentative D call: TRBD2 (5 bases). The germline V gene has CDR1 SEHNR and CDR2 FQNEAQ (reference sequence). Trimming took 2 bases from V and 2 from J, leaving 12 bases between them. The CDR3 is made up of 16 amino acids. CDR3 in amino acids: CASSLRDLANTGELFF. Written as DNA, the CDR3 is TGTGCCAGCAGCTTACGGGATTTAGCTAACACCGGGGAGCTGTTTTTT.

The chain joins TRBV28 to TRBJ2-2; no reliable D call. The CDR3 is 16 amino acids. V was pared by 2 bases and J by 3 bases, with 13 bases between. The germline CDR1 and CDR2 sequences are MDHEN and SYDVKM. The CDR3 protein is CASSLGSAAYTGELFF. Here the CDR3 DNA reads TGTGCCAGCAGTTTAGGGTCCGCGGCGTACACCGGGGAGCTGTTTTTT.

Only a few counts were recorded for this clonotype. The chain carries TRBV2 and TRBJ1-1; weak D call: TRBD1 (6 bases). This CDR3 region has 14 residues. Trimming pared 3 bases from V and 4 bases from J, leaving 12 bases between. CDR1 is SNHLY, CDR2 FYNNEI, per germline. CDR3 nucleotide sequence: TGTGCCAGCAGTGAGGACTGGGGGGCCACTGAAGCTTTCTTT. Translation gives CASSEDWGATEAFF.

The chain combines TRBV7-9 with TRBJ2-5; 8 nucleotides align to TRBD1. Germline trimming cut 6 bases from V and 3 bases from J; bases unmatched to any gene: 3. The V gene's germline CDR1 is SEHNR and CDR2 FQNEAQ (reference sequence). The CDR3 extends over 13 amino acids. CDR3 amino acids: CASSPTGEETQYF. The CDR3 region has the DNA TGTGCCAGCAGTCCGACAGGGGAAGAGACCCAGTACTTC.

The V call is TRBV20-1, the J call TRBJ2-7; a possible D gene is TRBD2 (5 bases). Trimming removed 5 bases from V and 1 base from J, with 15 bases in between. CDR3 length: 14 amino acids. CDR1 is DFQATT and CDR2 is SNEGSKA in the germline V gene (reference sequence). Here the CDR3 DNA reads TGCAGTGCTTCCCGGGATTTTCCTTCCTACGAGCAGTACTTC. The encoded protein is CSASRDFPSYEQYF.

This clonotype was counted only a few times. This sequence joins TRBV11-2 and TRBJ2-7; 10 bases map to TRBD1. The length of the CDR3 is 18 residues. Germline assignment: CDR1 SGHAT and CDR2 FQNNGV. With V trimmed by 4 bases and J by 5 bases, 17 bases remained unmatched. The CDR3 region is CASSSYHSPGTGVDEQYF. The CDR3 bases are TGTGCCAGCAGCTCGTACCACTCCCCCGGGACAGGGGTGGACGAGCAGTACTTC.

This clonotype was detected only a few times. DNA for the CDR3: TGTGCCAGCAGCTTCGGCGAATACTACGAGCAGTACGTC. It specifies CASSFGEYYEQYV. This sequence joins TRBV7-2 and TRBJ2-7; no clear D gene. Trimming stripped 3 bases from V and 3 bases from J, with 9 bases between. The CDR3 has 13 residues. Looked up from germline, CDR1 is SGHTA and CDR2 is FQGNSA.

The V gene is TRBV13, the J gene TRBJ1-1; possible D gene TRBD1, 5 bases. The CDR3 totals 14 residues. Per the germline V gene, CDR1 is PRHDT and CDR2 is FYEKMQ (reference sequence). V lost 3 bases to trimming and J lost 5 bases, with 13 bases between them. CDR3 amino acids: CASSFKVGDTEAFF. CDR3 sequence (DNA): TGTGCCAGCAGCTTTAAAGTGGGGGATACTGAAGCTTTCTTT. The whole variable domain, remainder taken from reference TRBV13 and TRBJ1-1, is AAGVIQSPRHLIKEKRETATLKCYPIPRHDTVYWYQQGPGQDPQFLISFYEKMQSDKGSIPDRFSAQQFSDYHSELNMSSLELGDSALYFCASSFKVGDTEAFFGQGTRLTVV.